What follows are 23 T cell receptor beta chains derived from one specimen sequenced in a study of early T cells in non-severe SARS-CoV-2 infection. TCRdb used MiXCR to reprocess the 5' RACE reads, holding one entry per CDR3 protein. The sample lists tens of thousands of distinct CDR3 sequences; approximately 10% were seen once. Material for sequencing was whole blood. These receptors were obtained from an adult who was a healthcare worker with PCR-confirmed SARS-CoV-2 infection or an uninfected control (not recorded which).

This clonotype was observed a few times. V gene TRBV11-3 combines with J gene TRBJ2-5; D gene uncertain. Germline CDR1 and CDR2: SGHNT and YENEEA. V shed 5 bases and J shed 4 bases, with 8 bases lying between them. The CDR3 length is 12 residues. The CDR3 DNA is TGTGCCAGCAGCCGACGCGGAGAGACCCAGTACTTC. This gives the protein CASSRRGETQYF.

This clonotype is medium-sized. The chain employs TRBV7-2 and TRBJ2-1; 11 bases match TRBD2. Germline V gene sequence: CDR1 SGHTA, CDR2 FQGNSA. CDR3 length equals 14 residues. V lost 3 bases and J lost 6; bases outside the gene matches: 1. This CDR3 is CASSFTSGSNEQFF. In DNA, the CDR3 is TGTGCCAGCAGCTTCACTAGCGGGAGCAATGAGCAGTTCTTC.

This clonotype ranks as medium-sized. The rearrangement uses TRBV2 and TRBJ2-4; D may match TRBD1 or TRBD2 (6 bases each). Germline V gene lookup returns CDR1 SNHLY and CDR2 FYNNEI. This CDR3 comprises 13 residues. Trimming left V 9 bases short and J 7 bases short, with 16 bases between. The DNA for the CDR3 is TGTGCCAGTCAGGGGAGGACTATTAACATTCAGTACTTC. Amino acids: CASQGRTINIQYF. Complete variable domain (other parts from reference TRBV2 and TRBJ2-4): EPEVTQTPSHQVTQMGQEVILRCVPISNHLYFYWYRQILGQKVEFLVSFYNNEISEKSEIFDDQFSVERPDGSNFTLKIRSTKLEDSAMYFCASQGRTINIQYFGAGTRLSVL.

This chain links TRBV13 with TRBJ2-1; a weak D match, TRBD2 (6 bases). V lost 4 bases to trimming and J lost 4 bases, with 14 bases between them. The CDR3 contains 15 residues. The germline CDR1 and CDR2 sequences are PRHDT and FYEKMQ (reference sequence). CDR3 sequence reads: CASSSLSRGYNEQFF. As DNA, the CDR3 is TGTGCCAGCAGCTCCCTTTCGCGGGGATACAATGAGCAGTTCTTC.

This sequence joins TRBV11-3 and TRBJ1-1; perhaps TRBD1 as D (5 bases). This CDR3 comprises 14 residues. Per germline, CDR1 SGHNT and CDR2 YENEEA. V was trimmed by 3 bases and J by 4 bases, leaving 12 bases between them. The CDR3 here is CASSFKGKSTEAFF. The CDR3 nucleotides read TGTGCCAGCAGCTTCAAGGGGAAGAGCACTGAAGCTTTCTTT. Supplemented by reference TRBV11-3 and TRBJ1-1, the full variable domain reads EAGVVQSPRYKIIEKKQPVAFWCNPISGHNTLYWYLQNLGQGPELLIRYENEEAVDDSQLPKDRFSAERLKGVDSTLKIQPAELGDSAVYLCASSFKGKSTEAFFGQGTRLTVV.

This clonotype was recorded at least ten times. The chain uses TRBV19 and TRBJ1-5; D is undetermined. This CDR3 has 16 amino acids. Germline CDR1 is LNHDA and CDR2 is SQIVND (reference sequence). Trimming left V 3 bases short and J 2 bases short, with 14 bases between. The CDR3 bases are TGTGCCAGTAGTATTCTCCGGGTTTCCGGCAATCAGCCCCAGCATTTT. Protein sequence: CASSILRVSGNQPQHF.

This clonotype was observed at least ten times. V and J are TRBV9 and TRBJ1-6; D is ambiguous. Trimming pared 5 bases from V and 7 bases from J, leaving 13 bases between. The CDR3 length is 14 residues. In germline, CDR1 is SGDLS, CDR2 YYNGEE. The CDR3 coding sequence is TGTGCCAGCAGTGTCGACGCCTCCAATTCACCCCTCCACTTT. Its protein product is CASSVDASNSPLHF.

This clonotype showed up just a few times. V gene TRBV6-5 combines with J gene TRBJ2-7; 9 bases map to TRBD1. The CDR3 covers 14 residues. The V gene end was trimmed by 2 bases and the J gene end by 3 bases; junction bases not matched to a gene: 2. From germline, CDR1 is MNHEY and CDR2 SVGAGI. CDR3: CASSYGTGNYEQYF. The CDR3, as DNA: TGTGCCAGCAGTTACGGGACAGGGAACTACGAGCAGTACTTC.

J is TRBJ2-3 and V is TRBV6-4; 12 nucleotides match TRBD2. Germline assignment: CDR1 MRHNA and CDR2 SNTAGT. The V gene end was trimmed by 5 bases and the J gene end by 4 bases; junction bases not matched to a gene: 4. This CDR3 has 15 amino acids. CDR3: CASSSGLAGSDTQYF. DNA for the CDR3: TGTGCCAGCAGTAGCGGACTAGCGGGGTCAGATACGCAGTATTTT.

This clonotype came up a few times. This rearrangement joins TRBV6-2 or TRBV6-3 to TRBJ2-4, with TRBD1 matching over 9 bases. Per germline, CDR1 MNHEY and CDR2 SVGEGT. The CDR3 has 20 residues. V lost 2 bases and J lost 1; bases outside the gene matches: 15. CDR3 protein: CASSYAVPGQGLVAKNIQYF. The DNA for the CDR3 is TGTGCCAGCAGTTACGCCGTCCCGGGACAGGGATTGGTTGCCAAAAACATTCAGTACTTC.

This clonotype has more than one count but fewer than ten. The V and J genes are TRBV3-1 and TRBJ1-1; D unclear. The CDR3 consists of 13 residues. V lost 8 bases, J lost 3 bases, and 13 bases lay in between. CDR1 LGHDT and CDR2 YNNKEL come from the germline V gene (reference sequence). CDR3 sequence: CASYSGGHTEAFF. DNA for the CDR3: TGTGCCAGCTATAGTGGTGGGCACACTGAAGCTTTCTTT.

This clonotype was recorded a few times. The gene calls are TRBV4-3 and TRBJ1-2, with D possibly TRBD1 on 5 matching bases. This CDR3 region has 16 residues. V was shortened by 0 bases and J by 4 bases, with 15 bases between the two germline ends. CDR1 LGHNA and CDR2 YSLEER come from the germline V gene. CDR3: CASSQDHGTGIYGYTF. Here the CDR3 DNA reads TGCGCCAGCAGCCAAGATCACGGGACGGGTATCTATGGCTACACCTTC.

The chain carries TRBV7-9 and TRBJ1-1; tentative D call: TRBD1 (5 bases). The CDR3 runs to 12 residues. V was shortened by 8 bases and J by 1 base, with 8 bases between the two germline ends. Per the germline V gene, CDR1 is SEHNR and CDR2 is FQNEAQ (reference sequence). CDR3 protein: CASLGENTEAFF. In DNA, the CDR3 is TGTGCCAGCTTGGGGGAGAACACTGAAGCTTTCTTT.

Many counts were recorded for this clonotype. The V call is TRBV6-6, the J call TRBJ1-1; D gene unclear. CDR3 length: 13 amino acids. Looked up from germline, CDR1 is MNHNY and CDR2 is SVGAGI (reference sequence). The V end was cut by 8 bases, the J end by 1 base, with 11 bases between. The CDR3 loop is CASEGDGNTEAFF. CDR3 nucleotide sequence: TGTGCCAGCGAGGGAGATGGGAACACTGAAGCTTTCTTT.

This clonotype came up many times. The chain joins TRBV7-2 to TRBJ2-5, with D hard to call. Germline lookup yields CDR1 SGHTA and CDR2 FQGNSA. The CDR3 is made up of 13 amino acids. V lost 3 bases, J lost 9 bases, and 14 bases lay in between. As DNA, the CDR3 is TGTGCCAGCAGCTTGAGTAGCCTGGGGTCCCAGTACTTC. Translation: CASSLSSLGSQYF.

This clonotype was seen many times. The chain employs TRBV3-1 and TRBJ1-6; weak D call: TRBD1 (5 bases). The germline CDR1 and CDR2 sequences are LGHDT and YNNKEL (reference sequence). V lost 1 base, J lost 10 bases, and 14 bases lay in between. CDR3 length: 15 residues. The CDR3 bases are TGTGCCAGCAGCCAAGGATGGCAGGGAGAATCACCCCTCCACTTT. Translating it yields CASSQGWQGESPLHF.

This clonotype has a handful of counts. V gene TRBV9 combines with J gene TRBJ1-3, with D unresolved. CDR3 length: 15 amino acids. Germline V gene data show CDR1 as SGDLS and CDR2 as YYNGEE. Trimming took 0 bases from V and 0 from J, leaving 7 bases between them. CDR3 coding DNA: TGTGCCAGCAGCGTAGGAAGACTCTCTGGAAACACCATATATTTT. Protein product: CASSVGRLSGNTIYF.

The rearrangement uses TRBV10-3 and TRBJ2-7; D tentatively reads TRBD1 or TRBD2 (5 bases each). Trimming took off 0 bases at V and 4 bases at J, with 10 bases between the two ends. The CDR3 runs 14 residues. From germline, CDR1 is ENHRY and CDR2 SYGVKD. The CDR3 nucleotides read TGTGCCATCAGTGAGTCTGAGGGGAAGTACGAGCAGTACTTC. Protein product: CAISESEGKYEQYF.

CDR3 sequence reads: CASTPHRGTYEQYF. Written as DNA, the CDR3 is TGTGCCAGCACCCCCCACCGAGGCACCTACGAGCAGTACTTC. The V and J genes are TRBV7-2 and TRBJ2-7, with D unresolved. Looked up from germline, CDR1 is SGHTA and CDR2 is FQGNSA. The germline V and J ends were trimmed by 7 bases and 2 bases, with 15 bases remaining between them. The CDR3 contains 14 residues.

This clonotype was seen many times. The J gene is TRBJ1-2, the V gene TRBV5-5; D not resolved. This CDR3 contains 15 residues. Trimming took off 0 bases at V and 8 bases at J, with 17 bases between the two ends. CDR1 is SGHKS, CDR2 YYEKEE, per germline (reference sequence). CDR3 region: CASSLERGLLLGYTF. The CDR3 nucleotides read TGTGCCAGCAGCTTGGAAAGAGGGCTCCTTTTGGGCTACACCTTC. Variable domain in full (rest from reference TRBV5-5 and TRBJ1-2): DAGVTQSPTHLIKTRGQQVTLRCSPISGHKSVSWYQQVLGQGPQFIFQYYEKEERGRGNFPDRFSARQFPNYSSELNVNALLLGDSALYLCASSLERGLLLGYTFGSGTRLTVV.

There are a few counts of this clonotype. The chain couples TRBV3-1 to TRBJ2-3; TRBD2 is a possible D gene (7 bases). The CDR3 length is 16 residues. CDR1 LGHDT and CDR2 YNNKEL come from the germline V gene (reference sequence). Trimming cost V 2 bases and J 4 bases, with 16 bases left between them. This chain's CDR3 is CASSQLRGPRADTQYF. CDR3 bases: TGTGCCAGCAGCCAATTGCGGGGGCCTCGGGCAGATACGCAGTATTTT.

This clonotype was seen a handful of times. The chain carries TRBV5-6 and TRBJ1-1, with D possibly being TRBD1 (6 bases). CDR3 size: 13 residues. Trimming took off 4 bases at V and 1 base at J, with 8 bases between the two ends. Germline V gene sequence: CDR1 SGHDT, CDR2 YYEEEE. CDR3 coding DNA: TGTGCCAGCAGCGTGGGACAGAACACTGAAGCTTTCTTT. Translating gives CASSVGQNTEAFF.

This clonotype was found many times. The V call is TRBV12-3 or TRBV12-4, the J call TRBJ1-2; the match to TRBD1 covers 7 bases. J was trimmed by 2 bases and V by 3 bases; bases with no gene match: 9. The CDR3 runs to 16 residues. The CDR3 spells CASSFSRGQQNYGYTF. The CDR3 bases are TGTGCCAGCAGTTTCTCTAGGGGACAGCAAAACTATGGCTACACCTTC.